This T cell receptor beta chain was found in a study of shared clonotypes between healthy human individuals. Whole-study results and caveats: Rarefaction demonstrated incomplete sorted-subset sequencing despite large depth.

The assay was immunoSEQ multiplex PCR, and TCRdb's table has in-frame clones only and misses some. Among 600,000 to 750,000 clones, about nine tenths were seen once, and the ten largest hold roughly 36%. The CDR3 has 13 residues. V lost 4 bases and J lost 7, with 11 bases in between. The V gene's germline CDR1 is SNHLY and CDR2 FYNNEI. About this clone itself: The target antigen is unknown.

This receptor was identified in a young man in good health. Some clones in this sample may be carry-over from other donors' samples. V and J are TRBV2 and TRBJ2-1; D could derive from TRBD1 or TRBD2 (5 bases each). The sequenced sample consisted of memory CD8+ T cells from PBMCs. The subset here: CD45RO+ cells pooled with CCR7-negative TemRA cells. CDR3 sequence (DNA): TGTGCCAGCAGTGTGAAATGGGGGAATGAGCAGTTCTTC. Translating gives CASSVKWGNEQFF.